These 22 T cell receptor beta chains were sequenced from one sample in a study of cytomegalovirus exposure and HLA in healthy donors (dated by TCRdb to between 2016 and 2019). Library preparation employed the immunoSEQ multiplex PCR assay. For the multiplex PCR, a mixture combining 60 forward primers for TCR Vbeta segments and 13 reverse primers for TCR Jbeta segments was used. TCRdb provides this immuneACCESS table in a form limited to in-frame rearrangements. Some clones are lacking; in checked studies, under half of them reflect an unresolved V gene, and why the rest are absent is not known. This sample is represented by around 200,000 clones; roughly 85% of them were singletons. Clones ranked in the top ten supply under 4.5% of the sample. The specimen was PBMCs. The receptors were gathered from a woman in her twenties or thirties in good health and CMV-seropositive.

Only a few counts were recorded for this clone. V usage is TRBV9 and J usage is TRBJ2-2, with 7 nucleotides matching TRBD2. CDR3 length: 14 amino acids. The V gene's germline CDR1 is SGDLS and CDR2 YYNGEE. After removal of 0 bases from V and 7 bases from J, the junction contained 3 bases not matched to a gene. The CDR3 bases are TGTGCCAGCAGCGTAGAAGGGGAGGGCGGGGAGCTGTTTTTT. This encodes CASSVEGEGGELFF. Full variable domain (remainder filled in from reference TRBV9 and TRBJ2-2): DSGVTQTPKHLITATGQRVTLRCSPRSGDLSVYWYQQSLDQGLQFLIQYYNGEERAKGNILERFSAQQFPDLHSELNLSSLELGDSALYFCASSVEGEGGELFFGEGSRLTVL.

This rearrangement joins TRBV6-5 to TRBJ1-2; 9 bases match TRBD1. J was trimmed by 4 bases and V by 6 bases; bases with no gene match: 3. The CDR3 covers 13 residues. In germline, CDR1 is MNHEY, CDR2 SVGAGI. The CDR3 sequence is CASSRQGVYGYTF. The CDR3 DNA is TGTGCCAGCAGCCGACAGGGGGTCTATGGCTACACCTTC.

The CDR3 here is CASSVRDRTDYGYTF. CDR3 coding DNA: TGTGCCAGCAGCGTGAGAGACCGGACAGACTATGGCTACACCTTC. V gene TRBV9 combines with J gene TRBJ1-2, with D tentatively TRBD1 (6 bases). CDR1 and CDR2 (germline): SGDLS, YYNGEE. The CDR3 loop spans 15 amino acids. Trimming left V 2 bases short and J 3 bases short, with 14 bases between.

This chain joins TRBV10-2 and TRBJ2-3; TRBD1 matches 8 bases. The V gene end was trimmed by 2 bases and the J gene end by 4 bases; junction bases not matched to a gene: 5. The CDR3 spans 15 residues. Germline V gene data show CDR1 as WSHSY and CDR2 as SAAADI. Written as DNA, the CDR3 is TGCGCCAGCAGTGAGACTAGCAGGGGGCCAGATACGCAGTATTTT. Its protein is CASSETSRGPDTQYF.

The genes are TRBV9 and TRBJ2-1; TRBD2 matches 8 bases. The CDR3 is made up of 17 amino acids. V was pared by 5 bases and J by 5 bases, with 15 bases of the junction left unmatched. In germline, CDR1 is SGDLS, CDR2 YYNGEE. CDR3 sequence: CASSRPSGRAGDNEQFF. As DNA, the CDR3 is TGTGCCAGCAGTCGCCCCTCGGGGAGAGCGGGAGACAATGAGCAGTTCTTC.

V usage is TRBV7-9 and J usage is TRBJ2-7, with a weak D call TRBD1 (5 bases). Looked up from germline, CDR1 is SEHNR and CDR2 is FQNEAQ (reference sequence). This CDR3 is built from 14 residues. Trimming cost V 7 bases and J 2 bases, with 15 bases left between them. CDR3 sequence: CASTAGYSPYEQYF. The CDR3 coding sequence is TGTGCCAGCACCGCAGGGTATAGTCCCTACGAGCAGTACTTC.

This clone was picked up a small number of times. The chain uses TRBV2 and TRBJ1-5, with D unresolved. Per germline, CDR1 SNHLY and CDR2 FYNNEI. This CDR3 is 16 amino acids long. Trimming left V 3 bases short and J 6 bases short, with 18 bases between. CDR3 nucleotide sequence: TGTGCCAGCAGTGATCGTAGGGCGTACGCGGGTCAGCCCCAGCATTTT. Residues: CASSDRRAYAGQPQHF.

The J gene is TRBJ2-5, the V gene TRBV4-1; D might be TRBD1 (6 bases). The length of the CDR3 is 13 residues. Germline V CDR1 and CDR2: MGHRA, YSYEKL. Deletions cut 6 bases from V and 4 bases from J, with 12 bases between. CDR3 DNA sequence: TGCGCCAGCAGTTGGACAGTTCGAGAGACCCAGTACTTC. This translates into CASSWTVRETQYF.

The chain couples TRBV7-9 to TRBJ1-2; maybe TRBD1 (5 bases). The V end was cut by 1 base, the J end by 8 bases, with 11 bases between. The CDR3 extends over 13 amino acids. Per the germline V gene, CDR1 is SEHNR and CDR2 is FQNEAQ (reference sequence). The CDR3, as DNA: TGTGCCAGCAGCTTAGGAGACAGTCCGGGCTACACCTTC. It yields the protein CASSLGDSPGYTF.

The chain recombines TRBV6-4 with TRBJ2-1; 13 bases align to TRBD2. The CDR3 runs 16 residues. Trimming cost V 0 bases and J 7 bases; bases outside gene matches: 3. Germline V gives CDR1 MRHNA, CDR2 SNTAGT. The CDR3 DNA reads TGTGCCAGCAGTGACTCTGGGACTAGCGGGGTAAATGAGCAGTTCTTC. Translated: CASSDSGTSGVNEQFF.

CDR3 amino acids: CASSGGSNEQFF. CDR3 in DNA: TGCGCCAGCAGCGGGGGTAGCAATGAGCAGTTCTTC. The chain recombines TRBV10-1 with TRBJ2-1, with D possibly being TRBD2 (6 bases). The CDR3 sequence is 12 residues long. Germline CDR1 is WNHNN and CDR2 is SYGVQD (reference sequence). The V gene lost 6 bases and the J gene lost 6 bases, with 9 bases spanning the gap.

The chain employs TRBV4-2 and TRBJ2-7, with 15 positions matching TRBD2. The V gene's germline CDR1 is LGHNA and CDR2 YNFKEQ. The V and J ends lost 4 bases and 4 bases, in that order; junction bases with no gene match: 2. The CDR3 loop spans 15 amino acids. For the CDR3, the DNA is TGTGCCAGCAGCCCTGGACTAGCGGGGGGGTACGAGCAGTACTTC. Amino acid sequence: CASSPGLAGGYEQYF.

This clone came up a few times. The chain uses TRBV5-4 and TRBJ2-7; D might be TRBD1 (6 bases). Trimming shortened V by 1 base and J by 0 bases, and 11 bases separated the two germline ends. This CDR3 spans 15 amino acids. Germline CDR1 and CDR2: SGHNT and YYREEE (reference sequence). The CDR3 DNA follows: TGTGCCAGCAGCTTGTTTCACAGGGCCTCCTACGAGCAGTACTTC. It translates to CASSLFHRASYEQYF.

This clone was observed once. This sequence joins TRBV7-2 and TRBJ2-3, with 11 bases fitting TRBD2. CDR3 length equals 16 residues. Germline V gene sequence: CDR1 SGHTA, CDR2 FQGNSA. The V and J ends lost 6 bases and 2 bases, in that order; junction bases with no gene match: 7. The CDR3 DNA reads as TGTGCCAGCAGTCCACTAGCGGGGGCCTCCACAGATACGCAGTATTTT. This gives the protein CASSPLAGASTDTQYF.

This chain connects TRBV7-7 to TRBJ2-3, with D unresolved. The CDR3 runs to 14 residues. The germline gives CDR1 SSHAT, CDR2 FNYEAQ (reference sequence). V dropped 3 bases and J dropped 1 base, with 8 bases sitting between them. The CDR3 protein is CASSFSRGTDTQYF. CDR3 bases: TGTGCCAGCAGCTTCTCCCGGGGCACAGATACGCAGTATTTT.

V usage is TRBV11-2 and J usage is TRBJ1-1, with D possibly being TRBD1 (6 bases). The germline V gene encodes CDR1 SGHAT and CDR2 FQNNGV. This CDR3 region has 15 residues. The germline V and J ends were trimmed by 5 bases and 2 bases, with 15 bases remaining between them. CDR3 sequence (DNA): TGTGCCAGCAGCCTTAGGACAGCTACTAACACTGAAGCTTTCTTT. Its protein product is CASSLRTATNTEAFF.

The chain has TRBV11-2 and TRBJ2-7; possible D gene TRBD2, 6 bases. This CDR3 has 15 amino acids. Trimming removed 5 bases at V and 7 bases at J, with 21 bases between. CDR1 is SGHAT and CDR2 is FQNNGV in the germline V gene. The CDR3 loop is CASSPPLDWAGEQYF. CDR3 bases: TGTGCCAGCAGCCCGCCTCTCGACTGGGCGGGGGAGCAGTACTTC.

The CDR3 DNA follows: TGTGCCAGTAGTTTACAGGGTTATCAGCCCCAGCATTTT. Protein product: CASSLQGYQPQHF. This chain links TRBV19 with TRBJ1-5; perhaps TRBD1 as D (6 bases). This CDR3 is built from 13 residues. The V gene lost 5 bases and the J gene lost 5 bases, with 10 bases spanning the gap. Germline V gives CDR1 LNHDA, CDR2 SQIVND (reference sequence).

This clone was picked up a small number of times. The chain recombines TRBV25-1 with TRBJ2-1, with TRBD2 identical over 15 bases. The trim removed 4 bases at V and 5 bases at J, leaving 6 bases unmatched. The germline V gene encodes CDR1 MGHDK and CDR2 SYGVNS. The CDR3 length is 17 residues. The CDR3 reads CASSASWTSGRDNEQFF. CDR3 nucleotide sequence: TGTGCCAGCAGTGCGTCCTGGACTAGCGGGAGGGACAATGAGCAGTTCTTC.

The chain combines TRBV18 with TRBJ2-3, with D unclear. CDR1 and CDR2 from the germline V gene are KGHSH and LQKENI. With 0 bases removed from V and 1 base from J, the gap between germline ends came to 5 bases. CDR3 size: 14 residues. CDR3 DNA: TGTGCCAGCTCACCACCTATTGGCACAGATACGCAGTATTTT. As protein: CASSPPIGTDTQYF. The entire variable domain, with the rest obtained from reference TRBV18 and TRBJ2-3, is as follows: NAGVMQNPRHLVRRRGQEARLRCSPMKGHSHVYWYRQLPEEGLKFMVYLQKENIIDESGMPKERFSAEFPKEGPSILRIQQVVRGDSAAYFCASSPPIGTDTQYFGPGTRLTVL.

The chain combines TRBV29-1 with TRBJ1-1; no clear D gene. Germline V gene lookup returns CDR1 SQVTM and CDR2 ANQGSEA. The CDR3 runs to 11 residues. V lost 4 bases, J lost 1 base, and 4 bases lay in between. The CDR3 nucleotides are TGCAGCGTTGGGGCGAACACTGAAGCTTTCTTT. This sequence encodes CSVGANTEAFF.

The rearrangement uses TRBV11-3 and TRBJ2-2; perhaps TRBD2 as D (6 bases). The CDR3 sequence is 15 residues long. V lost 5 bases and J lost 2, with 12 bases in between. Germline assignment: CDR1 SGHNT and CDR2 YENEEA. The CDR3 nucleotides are TGTGCCAGCAGCCCCTTCGGGACTAACACCGGGGAGCTGTTTTTT. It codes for CASSPFGTNTGELFF.